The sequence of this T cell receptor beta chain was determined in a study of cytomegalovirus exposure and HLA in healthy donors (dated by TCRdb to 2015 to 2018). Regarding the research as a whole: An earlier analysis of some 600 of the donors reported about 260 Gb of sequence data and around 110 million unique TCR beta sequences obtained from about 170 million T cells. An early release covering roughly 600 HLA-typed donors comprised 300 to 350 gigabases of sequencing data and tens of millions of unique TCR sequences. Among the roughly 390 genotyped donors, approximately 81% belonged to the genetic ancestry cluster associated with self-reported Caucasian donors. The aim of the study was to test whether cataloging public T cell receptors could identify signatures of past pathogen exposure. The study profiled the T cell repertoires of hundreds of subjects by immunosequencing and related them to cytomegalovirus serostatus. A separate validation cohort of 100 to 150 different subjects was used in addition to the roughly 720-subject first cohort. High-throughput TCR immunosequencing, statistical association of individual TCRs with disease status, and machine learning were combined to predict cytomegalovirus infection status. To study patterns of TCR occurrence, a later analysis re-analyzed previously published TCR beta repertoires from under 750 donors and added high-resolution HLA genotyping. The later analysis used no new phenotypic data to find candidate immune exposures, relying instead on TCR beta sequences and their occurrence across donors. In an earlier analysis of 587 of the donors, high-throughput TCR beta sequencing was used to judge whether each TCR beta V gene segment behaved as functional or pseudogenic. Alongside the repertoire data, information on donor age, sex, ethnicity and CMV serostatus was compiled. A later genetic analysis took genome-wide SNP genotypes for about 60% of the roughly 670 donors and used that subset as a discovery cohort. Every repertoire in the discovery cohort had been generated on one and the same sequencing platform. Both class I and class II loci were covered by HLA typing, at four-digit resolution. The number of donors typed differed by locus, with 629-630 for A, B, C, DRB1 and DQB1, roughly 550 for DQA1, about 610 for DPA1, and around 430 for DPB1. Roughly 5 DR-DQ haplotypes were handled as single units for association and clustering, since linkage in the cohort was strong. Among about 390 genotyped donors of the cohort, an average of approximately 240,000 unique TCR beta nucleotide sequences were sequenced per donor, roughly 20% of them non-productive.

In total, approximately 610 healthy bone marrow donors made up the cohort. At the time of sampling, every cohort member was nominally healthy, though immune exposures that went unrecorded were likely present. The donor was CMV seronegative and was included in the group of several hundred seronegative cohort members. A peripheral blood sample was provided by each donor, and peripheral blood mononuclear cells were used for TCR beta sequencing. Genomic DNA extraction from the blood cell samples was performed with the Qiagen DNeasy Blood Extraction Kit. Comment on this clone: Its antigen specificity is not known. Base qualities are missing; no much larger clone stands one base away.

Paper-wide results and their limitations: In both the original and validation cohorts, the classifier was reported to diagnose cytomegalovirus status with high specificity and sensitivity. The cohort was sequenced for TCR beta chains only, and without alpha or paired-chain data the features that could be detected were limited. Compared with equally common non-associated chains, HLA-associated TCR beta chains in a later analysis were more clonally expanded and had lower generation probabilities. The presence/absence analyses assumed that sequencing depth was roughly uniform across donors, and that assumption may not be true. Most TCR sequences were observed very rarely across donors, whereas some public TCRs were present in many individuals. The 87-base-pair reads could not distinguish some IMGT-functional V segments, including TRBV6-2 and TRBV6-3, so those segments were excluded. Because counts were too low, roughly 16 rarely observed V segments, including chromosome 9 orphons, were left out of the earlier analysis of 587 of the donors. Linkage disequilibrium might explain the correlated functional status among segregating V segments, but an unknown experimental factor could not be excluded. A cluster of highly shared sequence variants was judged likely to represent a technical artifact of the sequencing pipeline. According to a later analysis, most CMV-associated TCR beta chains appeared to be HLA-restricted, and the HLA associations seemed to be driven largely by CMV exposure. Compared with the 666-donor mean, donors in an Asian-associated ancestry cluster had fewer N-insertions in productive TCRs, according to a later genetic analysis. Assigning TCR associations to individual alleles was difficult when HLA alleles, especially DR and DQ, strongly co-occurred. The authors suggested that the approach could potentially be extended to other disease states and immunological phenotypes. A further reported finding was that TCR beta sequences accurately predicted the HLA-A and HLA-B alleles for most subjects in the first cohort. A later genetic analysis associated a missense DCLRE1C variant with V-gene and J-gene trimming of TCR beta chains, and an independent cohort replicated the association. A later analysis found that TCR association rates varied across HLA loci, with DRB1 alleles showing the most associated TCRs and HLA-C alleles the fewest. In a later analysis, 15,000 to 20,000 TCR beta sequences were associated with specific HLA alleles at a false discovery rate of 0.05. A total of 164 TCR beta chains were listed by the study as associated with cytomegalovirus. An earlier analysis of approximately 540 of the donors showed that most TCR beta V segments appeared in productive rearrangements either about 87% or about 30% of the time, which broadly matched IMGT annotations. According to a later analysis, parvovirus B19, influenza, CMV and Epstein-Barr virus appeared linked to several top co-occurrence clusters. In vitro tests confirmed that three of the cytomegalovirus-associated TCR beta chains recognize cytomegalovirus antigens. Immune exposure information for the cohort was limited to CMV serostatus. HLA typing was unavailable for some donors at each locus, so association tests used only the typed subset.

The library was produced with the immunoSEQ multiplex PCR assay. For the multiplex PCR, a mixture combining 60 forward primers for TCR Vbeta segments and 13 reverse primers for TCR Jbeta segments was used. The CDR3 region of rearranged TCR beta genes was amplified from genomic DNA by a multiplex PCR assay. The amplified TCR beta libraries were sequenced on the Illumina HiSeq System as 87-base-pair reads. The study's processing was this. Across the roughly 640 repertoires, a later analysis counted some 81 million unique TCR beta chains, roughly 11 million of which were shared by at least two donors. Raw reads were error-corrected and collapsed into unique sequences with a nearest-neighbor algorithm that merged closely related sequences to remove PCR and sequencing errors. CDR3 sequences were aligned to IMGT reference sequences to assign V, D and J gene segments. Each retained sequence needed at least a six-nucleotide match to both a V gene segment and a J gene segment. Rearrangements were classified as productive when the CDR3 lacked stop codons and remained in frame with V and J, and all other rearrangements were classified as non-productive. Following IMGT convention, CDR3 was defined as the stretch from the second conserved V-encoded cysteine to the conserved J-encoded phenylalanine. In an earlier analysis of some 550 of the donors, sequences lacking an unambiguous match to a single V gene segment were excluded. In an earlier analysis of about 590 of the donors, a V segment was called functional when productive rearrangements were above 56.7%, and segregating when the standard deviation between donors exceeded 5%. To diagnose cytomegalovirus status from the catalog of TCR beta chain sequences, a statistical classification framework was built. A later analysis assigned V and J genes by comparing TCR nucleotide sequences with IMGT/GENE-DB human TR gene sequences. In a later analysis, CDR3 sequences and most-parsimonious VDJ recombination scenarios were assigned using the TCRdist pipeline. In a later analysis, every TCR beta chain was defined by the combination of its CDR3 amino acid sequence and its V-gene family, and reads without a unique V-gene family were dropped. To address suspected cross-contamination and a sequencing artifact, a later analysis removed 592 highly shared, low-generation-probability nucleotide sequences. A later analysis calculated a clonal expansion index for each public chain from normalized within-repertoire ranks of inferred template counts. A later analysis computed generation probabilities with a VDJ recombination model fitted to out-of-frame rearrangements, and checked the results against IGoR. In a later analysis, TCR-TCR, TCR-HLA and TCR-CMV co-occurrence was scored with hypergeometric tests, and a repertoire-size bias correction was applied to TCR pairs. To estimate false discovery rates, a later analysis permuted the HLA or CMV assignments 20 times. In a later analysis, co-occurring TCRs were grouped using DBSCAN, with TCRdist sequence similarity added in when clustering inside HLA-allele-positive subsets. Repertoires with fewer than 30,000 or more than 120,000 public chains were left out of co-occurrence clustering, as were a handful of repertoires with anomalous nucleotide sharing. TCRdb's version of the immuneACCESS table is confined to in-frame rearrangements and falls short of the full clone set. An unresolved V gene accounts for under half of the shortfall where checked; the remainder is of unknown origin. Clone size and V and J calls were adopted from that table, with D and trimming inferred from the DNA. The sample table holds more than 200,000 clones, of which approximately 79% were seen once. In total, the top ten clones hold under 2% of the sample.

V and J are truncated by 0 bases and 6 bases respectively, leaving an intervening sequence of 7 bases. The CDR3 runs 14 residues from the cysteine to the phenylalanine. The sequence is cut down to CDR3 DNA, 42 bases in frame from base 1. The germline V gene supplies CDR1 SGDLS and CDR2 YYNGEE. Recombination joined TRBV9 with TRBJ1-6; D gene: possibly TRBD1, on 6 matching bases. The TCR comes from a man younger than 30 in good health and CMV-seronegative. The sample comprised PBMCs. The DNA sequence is TGTGCCAGCAGCGTAGCAGGGGCTAATTCACCCCTCCACTTT. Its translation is CASSVAGANSPLHF.